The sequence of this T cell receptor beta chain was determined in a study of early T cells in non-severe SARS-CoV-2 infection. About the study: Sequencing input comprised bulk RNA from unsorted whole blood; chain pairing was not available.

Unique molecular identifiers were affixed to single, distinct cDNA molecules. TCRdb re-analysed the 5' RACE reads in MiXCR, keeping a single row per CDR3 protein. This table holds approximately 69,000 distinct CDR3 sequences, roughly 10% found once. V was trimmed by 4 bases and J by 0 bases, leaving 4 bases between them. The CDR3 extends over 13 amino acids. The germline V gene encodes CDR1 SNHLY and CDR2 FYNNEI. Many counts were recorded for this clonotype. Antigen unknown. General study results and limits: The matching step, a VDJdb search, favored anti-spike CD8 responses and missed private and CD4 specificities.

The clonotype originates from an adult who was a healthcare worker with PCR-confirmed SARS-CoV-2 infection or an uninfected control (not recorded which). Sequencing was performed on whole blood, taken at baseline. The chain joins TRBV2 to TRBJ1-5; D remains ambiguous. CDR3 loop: CASSGDSNQPQHF. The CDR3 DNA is TGTGCCAGCAGTGGAGATAGCAATCAGCCCCAGCATTTT.